This section outlines one T cell receptor (beta chain) sequence together with its context. Its recognized antigen is unknown. The record has no base qualities; no much larger clone is one base away. One collaborating source in Seattle enrolled patients during active infection and followed them longitudinally through the course of disease. Each collaborating institution followed its own protocols to collect whole blood in K2EDTA tubes. For TCRbeta analysis, collaborators shipped samples in one of three forms: frozen whole blood, isolated PBMCs, or DNA extracted from either of those sample types. This sample is drawn from a study of blood T cell repertoires in COVID-19 (dated by TCRdb to the early 2020s). About the full investigation: Samples from collaborators originated in the United States, Italy and Spain and spanned both the acute and convalescent phases of COVID-19. The material from the prospective study consisted of cDNA or gDNA derived from T cells, B-cell-depleted T cells, or PBMCs. Deeply sampled blood TCRbeta repertoires from subjects exposed to, actively infected with, or recovered from COVID-19 were included in the dataset. A freely available public database, intended as a resource for researchers studying the immune response to SARS-CoV-2, is where the repertoires were released. Samples came from the ongoing ImmuneRACE study (first 160 participants) plus 1,254 subjects from 6 global collaborators. Sample metadata almost always included a de-identified subject ID, COVID-19 status, age in years and sex. HLA class I and class II types, where available, came from metadata supplied by the sample provider rather than from assay-based typing.

From the cysteine through the phenylalanine, the CDR3 covers 14 amino acids. Just the 42-base CDR3 DNA is kept, in frame starting at base 1. The junction shows trimming of 6 bases on V and 6 bases on J, and the gene matches do not reach 8 bases of it. The germline V gene gives CDR1 as MDHEN and CDR2 as SYDVKM. The immunoSEQ Assay, a bias-controlled multiplex PCR, was used to amplify TCRbeta CDR3 regions from genomic DNA. The paper's processing steps were these. Within the assay, amplification of reference gene primers was used to estimate how many nucleated cells each sample contained. Sequence reads were collapsed and filtered to measure the absolute abundance of every unique TCRbeta CDR3 rearrangement. Productive Simpson clonality was computed per sample as the square root of Simpson's diversity index over productive rearrangements. In its TCRdb copy, this immuneACCESS table keeps in-frame sequences only and misses some clones. Where compared with another copy, unresolved V genes explain less than half of these, and the others have no known cause. V, J and clone size reflect that table, while D and trimming were determined from the DNA. Here the sample has some 80,000 clones; approximately 81% occur a single time. 11% of the sample comes from the top ten.

On the study overall, not on this receptor specifically: The amount of clinical and demographic metadata varied by source and participant and was provided uncurated.

The sequence links TRBV28 to TRBJ2-3; the central 8 bases match TRBD1. The material sequenced was peripheral blood. The receptor's source is a man between 60 and 75 years old with COVID-19, enrolled during active disease. The CDR3 protein is CASRTTTGVDTQYF. The DNA reads as follows: TGTGCCAGCAGGACTACGACAGGGGTGGATACGCAGTATTTT.